The rows below give T cell receptor beta chains drawn from one sample of a study of OX40 agonist ivuxolimab in advanced cancers. TCRdb's copy holds only in-frame clones and misses some; the assay was immunoSEQ multiplex PCR. The data hold 60,000 to 90,000 clones, with roughly 91% observed a single time. The sequenced sample was CD4+ or CD8+ T cells sorted from blood, obtained in a trial of the OX40 agonist ivuxolimab. The receptor source for this set is an adult with an advanced solid tumor such as melanoma, head and neck, liver or kidney cancer. The CDR3 runs from the conserved cysteine through the conserved F or W. The D gene is left open where the match is weak. Rows give clone size only sometimes, using once, few, many, or a class for an expanded clone.

NA	TRBV6-5	TRBJ2-3	NA	TGTGCCAGCAGTGAAACCCGGCGTTCAGATACGCAGTATTTT	CASSETRRSDTQYF
NA	TRBV18	TRBJ1-6	NA	TGTGCCAGCTCACGCATGCGGGACGGCAATTCACCCCTCCACTTT	CASSRMRDGNSPLHF
NA	TRBV4-3	TRBJ2-5	TRBD2	TGCGCCAGCAGCCACGGGACTAGCGGGAAGCAAGAGACCCAGTACTTC	CASSHGTSGKQETQYF
NA	TRBV10-1	TRBJ2-1	NA	TGCGCCAGCAGTGAGTCCGGTTACTCCTACAATGAGCAGTTCTTC	CASSESGYSYNEQFF
few	TRBV4-2	TRBJ2-3	TRBD1	TGTGCCAGCAGCCAGCCGGGGCAGGGGGTGAGGGATACGCAGTATTTT	CASSQPGQGVRDTQYF
NA	TRBV18	TRBJ2-5	TRBD2	TGTGCCAGCTCACCATCAAGCGGGGGACAAGAGACCCAGTACTTC	CASSPSSGGQETQYF
NA	TRBV9	TRBJ2-1	TRBD1	TGTGCCAGCAGCTTGTACGACAGGGACAATGAGCAGTTCTTC	CASSLYDRDNEQFF
NA	TRBV27	TRBJ1-1	TRBD1	TGTGCCAGCAGTTTATTTGACAGGGCTGAAGCTTTCTTT	CASSLFDRAEAFF
NA	TRBV6-5	TRBJ1-5	NA	TGTGCCAGCAGTTGGGGGAACAATCAGCCCCAGCATTTT	CASSWGNNQPQHF
NA	TRBV5-4	TRBJ2-7	NA	TGTGCCAGCAGCTATAAGGCCTCGAGATCCTACGAGCAGTACTTC	CASSYKASRSYEQYF
NA	TRBV27	TRBJ1-4	NA	TGTGCCAGCAGTTTCGGCCGACCAGGGGAAAAACTGTTTTTT	CASSFGRPGEKLFF
NA	TRBV11-2	TRBJ1-2	NA	TGTGCCAGCAGCGGTCGGACAGCTACCCTTAATAACTATGGCTACACCTTC	CASSGRTATLNNYGYTF
NA	TRBV6-6	TRBJ2-7	NA	TGTGCCAGCAGAGATACGGGACGGCCCTACGAGCAGTACTTC	CASRDTGRPYEQYF
NA	TRBV7-8	TRBJ1-3	NA	TGTGCCAGCAGCTTAGTTTGGGCAGGGCTCTCTGGAAACACCATATATTTT	CASSLVWAGLSGNTIYF
NA	TRBV30	TRBJ2-5	NA	TGTGCCTGGGGTTCAGGGACGGAAGAGACCCAGTACTTC	CAWGSGTEETQYF
NA	TRBV2	TRBJ1-4	TRBD1	TGTGCCAGCAGTCCGCGGGGGACAGGAAATGAAAAACTGTTTTTT	CASSPRGTGNEKLFF
NA	TRBV18	TRBJ2-7	TRBD1	TGTGCCAGCTCGGGACAGGGATACTACGAGCAGTACTTC	CASSGQGYYEQYF
NA	TRBV2	TRBJ1-5	NA	TGTGCCAGCAGGGGGGACCTAGATCAGCCCCAGCATTTT	CASRGDLDQPQHF
NA	TRBV30	TRBJ2-5	NA	TGTGCCTGGAGTGTAAGGCAGTTTAGTGAGACCCAGTACTTC	CAWSVRQFSETQYF
few	TRBV7-9	TRBJ1-2	TRBD1	TGTGCCAGCAGCCCGAACTACGGGACAGATGGCTACACCTTC	CASSPNYGTDGYTF